This T cell receptor (beta chain) came from a study of T cell repertoires in aging, cancer and after chemotherapy. Turning to the study itself: The whole study produced a dataset of roughly 8.6 million TCR reads. Study-level points and caveats: Age-matched healthy donors had significantly more diverse, less clonal blood TCR repertoires than untreated cancer patients.

By proportion, this clonotype is large (0.1 to 1%). Its antigen is still unknown. Multiplex touch-down PCR with TRB-A/B primers amplified rearranged V-D-J TRB sequences. MiXCR, applied by TCRdb to the multiplex PCR reads, yields one record per CDR3 protein. The sample records hundreds of distinct CDR3 sequences, more than 25% being singletons. Amplification of TCR beta used genomic DNA extracted from peripheral blood. Germline V gives CDR1 SGHKS, CDR2 YYEKEE (reference sequence). V shed 4 bases and J shed 3 bases, with 7 bases lying between them. This CDR3 is built from 12 residues. The sample was blood. The receptor was derived from a human donor with a solid tumor. This chain links TRBV5-5 with TRBJ1-2; D gene unclear. The CDR3 DNA reads as TGTGCCAGCAGCCCGCCTGACTATGGCTACACCTTC. Translated: CASSPPDYGYTF.